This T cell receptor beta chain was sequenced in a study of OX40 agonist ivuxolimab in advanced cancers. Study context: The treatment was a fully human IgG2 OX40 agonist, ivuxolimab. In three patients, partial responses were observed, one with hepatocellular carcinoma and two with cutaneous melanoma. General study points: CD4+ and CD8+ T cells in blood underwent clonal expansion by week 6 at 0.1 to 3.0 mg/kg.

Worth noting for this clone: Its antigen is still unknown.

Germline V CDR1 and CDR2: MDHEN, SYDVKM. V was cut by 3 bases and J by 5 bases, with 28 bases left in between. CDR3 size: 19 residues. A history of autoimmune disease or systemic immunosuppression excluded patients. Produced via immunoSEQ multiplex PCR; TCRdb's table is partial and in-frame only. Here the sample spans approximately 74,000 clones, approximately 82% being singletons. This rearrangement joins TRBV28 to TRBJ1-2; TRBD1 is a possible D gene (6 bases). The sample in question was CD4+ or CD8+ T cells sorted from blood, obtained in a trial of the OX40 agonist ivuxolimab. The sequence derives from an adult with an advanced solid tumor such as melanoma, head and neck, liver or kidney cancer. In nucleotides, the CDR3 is TGTGCCAGCAGTTTTCCTGAGGGGGGTATCAGGGGCTCAGGTTATGGCTACACCTTC. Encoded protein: CASSFPEGGIRGSGYGYTF.